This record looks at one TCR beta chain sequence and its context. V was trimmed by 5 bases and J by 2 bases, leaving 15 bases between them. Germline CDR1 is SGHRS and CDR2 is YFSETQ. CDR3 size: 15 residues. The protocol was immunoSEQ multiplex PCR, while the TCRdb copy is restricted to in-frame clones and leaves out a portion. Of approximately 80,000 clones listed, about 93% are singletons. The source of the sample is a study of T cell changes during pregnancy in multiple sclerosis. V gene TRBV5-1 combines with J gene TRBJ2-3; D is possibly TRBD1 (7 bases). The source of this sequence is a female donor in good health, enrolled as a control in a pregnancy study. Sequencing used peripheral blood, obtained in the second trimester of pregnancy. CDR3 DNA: TGCGCCAGCAGGCCGCGGGACAGCTTCACAGATACGCAGTATTTT. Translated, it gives CASRPRDSFTDTQYF.